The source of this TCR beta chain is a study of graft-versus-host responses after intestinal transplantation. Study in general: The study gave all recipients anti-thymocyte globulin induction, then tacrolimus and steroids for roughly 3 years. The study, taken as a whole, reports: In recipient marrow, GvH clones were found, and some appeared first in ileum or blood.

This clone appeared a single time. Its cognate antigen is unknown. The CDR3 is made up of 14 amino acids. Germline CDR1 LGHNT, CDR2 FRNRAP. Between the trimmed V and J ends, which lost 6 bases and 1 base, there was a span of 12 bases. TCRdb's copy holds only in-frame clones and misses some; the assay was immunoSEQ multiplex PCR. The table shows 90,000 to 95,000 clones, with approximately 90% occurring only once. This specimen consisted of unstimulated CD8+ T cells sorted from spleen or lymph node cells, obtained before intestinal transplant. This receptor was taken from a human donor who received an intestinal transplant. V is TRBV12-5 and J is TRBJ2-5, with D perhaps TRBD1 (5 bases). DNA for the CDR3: TGTGCTAGTGGCCTGCTCGACAGCCAAGAGACCCAGTACTTC. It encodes CASGLLDSQETQYF.